What follows are 3 T cell receptor beta chains derived from one specimen sequenced in a study of radiation and T cells in renal cell carcinoma. Described time point: blood 4 weeks post-SBRT, at nephrectomy. Treatment in this sample: 15 Gy SBRT to primary tumor, nephrectomy 4 weeks later. Assay: immunoSEQ multiplex PCR; the TCRdb copy retains only in-frame clones and omits some. The repertoire consists of 60,000 or so clones, with roughly 80% occurring once and the leading ten covering roughly 7.5%. The sequencing here drew on blood, taken from a patient whose treatment included radiotherapy and nephrectomy. The source is a man between 60 and 75 years old with renal cell carcinoma.

CDR3 region: CASSGSGGPGELFF. The CDR3 DNA follows: TGTGCCAGCAGCGGCTCGGGAGGGCCCGGGGAGCTGTTTTTT. The rearrangement joins TRBV5-4 to TRBJ2-2; 8 bases fit TRBD2. The ends lost 4 bases at V and 6 bases at J; junction bases unmatched: 5. This CDR3 contains 14 residues. Germline V gene lookup returns CDR1 SGHNT and CDR2 YYREEE (reference sequence).

The chain couples TRBV7-2 to TRBJ2-7, with 7 bases fitting TRBD1. The trim removed 5 bases at V and 4 bases at J, leaving 11 bases unmatched. CDR1 and CDR2 from the germline V gene are SGHTA and FQGNSA. The CDR3 has 15 residues. CDR3 sequence (DNA): TGTGCCAGCAGCCTACCACGCCGGGGACAGTACGAGCAGTACTTC. It encodes CASSLPRRGQYEQYF.

The chain joins TRBV25-1 to TRBJ2-3; possible D gene TRBD2, 6 bases. The V and J ends lost 5 bases and 3 bases respectively, with 24 bases between them. The germline V gene encodes CDR1 MGHDK and CDR2 SYGVNS. There are 18 residues in the CDR3. The CDR3 protein is CASSPFPGTGGQTDTQYF. CDR3 in DNA: TGTGCCAGCAGTCCCTTCCCGGGAACCGGAGGGCAGACAGATACGCAGTATTTT.